Listed below are T cell receptor beta chains from one sample, sequenced in a study of Ad26.COV2.S vaccination and SARS-CoV-2 variants. The repertoire was sequenced with immunoSEQ multiplex PCR; TCRdb's copy has only in-frame clones and lacks some. The sample contains about 410,000 clones, about nine tenths of which appear only once. The sample here was peripheral blood, taken in a trial of Ad26.COV2.S vaccine versus placebo. These receptors all stem from a person between 18 and 65 years old who received the Ad26.COV2.S COVID-19 vaccine or a placebo. CDR3s include the opening cysteine and the closing phenylalanine or tryptophan. The order of the fields is CDR3 protein, V gene, clone size, J gene. Clone size is shown for a subset of rows, as once, few, many or a class of expanded clone.

CDR3: CASSSTGTGLPKNIQYF
V: TRBV6-2/TRBV6-3
size: -
J: TRBJ2-4

CDR3: CASSEGQETQQFF
V: TRBV6-1
size: few
J: TRBJ2-1

CDR3: CASSLRNEQFF
V: TRBV3-1/TRBV3-2
size: -
J: TRBJ2-1

CDR3: CASNQWGARYSPLHF
V: TRBV5-6
size: -
J: TRBJ1-6

CDR3: CASSARRFNYGYTF
V: TRBV19
size: once
J: TRBJ1-2

CDR3: CASSPGTGKNTIYF
V: TRBV27
size: -
J: TRBJ1-3

CDR3: CAWDRELEAFF
V: TRBV30
size: -
J: TRBJ1-1

CDR3: CASSLRVGYTF
V: TRBV12-3/TRBV12-4
size: -
J: TRBJ1-2

CDR3: CASSVAGGSTGELFF
V: TRBV9
size: -
J: TRBJ2-2

CDR3: CASSPTLKGEQYF
V: TRBV18
size: -
J: TRBJ2-7

CDR3: CASSDSSGSDTGELFF
V: TRBV6-4
size: -
J: TRBJ2-2

CDR3: CASGGLGEAFF
V: TRBV7-8
size: -
J: TRBJ1-1

CDR3: CASSQGAESPLHF
V: TRBV4-1
size: -
J: TRBJ1-6

CDR3: CASSLGEPGLAGAQETQYF
V: TRBV11-3
size: -
J: TRBJ2-5

CDR3: CASSSTPGGTETQYF
V: TRBV11-2
size: -
J: TRBJ2-5

CDR3: CATSRDGRGRETQYF
V: TRBV15
size: -
J: TRBJ2-5

CDR3: CASSQAGGVQETQYF
V: TRBV3-1/TRBV3-2
size: -
J: TRBJ2-5

CDR3: CASSLLTGRESSPLHF
V: TRBV4-1
size: -
J: TRBJ1-6

CDR3: CASSVRVDYGYTF
V: TRBV9
size: -
J: TRBJ1-2

CDR3: CASSKGDNYNEQFF
V: TRBV28
size: -
J: TRBJ2-1

CDR3: CAWSTSAAGEQFF
V: TRBV30
size: once
J: TRBJ2-1

CDR3: CASSPKASRRGDTQYF
V: TRBV7-8
size: few
J: TRBJ2-3

CDR3: CAWGVDPYEQYF
V: TRBV30
size: -
J: TRBJ2-7

CDR3: CASSQGSTGQGREQYF
V: TRBV4-1
size: -
J: TRBJ2-7

CDR3: CASSLGPDSYNEQFF
V: TRBV5-4
size: -
J: TRBJ2-1

CDR3: CATSREAGDYNEQFF
V: TRBV15
size: -
J: TRBJ2-1

CDR3: CASRVTYQETQYF
V: TRBV6-5
size: -
J: TRBJ2-5

CDR3: CASSKGDRGRETQYF
V: TRBV5-1
size: -
J: TRBJ2-5

CDR3: CASSLGSGPRTDTQYF
V: TRBV5-1
size: -
J: TRBJ2-3

CDR3: CASSPSAGSQETQYF
V: TRBV9
size: few
J: TRBJ2-5

CDR3: CASSPEQTTGELFF
V: TRBV18
size: once
J: TRBJ2-2

CDR3: CASSPTGGGYNEQFF
V: TRBV5-4
size: -
J: TRBJ2-1